This T cell receptor beta chain was identified in a study of brain T cells in children with intractable seizures. Clones were read by immunoSEQ multiplex PCR, and TCRdb kept only the in-frame ones, dropping some. This sample carries 340,000 or so clones, 93% of them seen once, and the ten largest clones take roughly 5.8%. On this clone itself: The antigen remains undetermined.

Whole-study findings and limits: Pre-surgery blood may have been undersampled, hiding some clones.

As to time point: blood from clinic visit 5 months post-surgery; TSC patient then seizure free. The CDR3 contains 15 residues. V lost 2 bases to trimming and J lost 8 bases; unmatched junction nucleotides: 7. The germline CDR1 and CDR2 sequences are SNHLY and FYNNEI. This sample comprised peripheral blood, obtained 4 to 5 months after surgery. This sequence was found in a boy in the first two years of life with tuberous sclerosis and intractable seizures. The V call is TRBV2, the J call TRBJ2-1, with 9 bases lining up with TRBD2. The CDR3 reads CASSETAGGGHEQFF. The DNA for the CDR3 is TGTGCCAGCAGTGAAACTGCGGGGGGGGGTCATGAGCAGTTCTTC.